One sample yielded the 13 T cell receptor beta chains listed below, sequenced in a study of T-cell memory formation after mild COVID-19. A single record per CDR3 protein comes from TCRdb applying MiXCR to the 5' RACE reads. The sample consists of under 250,000 distinct CDR3 sequences, about 16% of them appearing once. Input material: PBMCs or a T cell subset sorted from them (not recorded which). These receptors all come from an adult woman who had mild COVID-19 (a few samples of this study predate the infection). Cell type and time point are not known.

This clonotype is medium-sized within its sample. The chain carries TRBV3-1 and TRBJ2-7; D is perhaps TRBD1 (7 bases). The V gene's germline CDR1 is LGHDT and CDR2 YNNKEL (reference sequence). CDR3 length equals 14 residues. Trimming removed 4 bases from V and 0 bases from J, with 10 bases in between. The CDR3 bases are TGTGCCAGCAGCCGGGGGGACAGCTCCTACGAGCAGTACTTC. Translating gives CASSRGDSSYEQYF.

J is TRBJ1-5 and V is TRBV11-2; 7 bases line up with TRBD1. Germline V gene sequence: CDR1 SGHAT, CDR2 FQNNGV. The V and J ends lost 1 base and 3 bases, in that order; junction bases with no gene match: 3. The CDR3 is made up of 15 amino acids. The CDR3 loop reads CASSLGGQLNQPQHF. In DNA, the CDR3 is TGTGCCAGCAGCTTAGGGGGACAGCTCAATCAGCCCCAGCATTTT.

The gene calls are TRBV3-1 and TRBJ2-2; D is unclear. Germline V gene sequence: CDR1 LGHDT, CDR2 YNNKEL (reference sequence). The CDR3 is made up of 18 amino acids. Trimming took 3 bases from V and 3 from J, leaving 20 bases between them. CDR3 sequence: CASSQPPGLSQYTGELFF. CDR3 in DNA: TGTGCCAGCAGCCAGCCTCCGGGTCTCAGTCAATACACCGGGGAGCTGTTTTTT.

This clonotype was found a few times. The J gene is TRBJ2-1, the V gene TRBV9; 7 nucleotides agree with TRBD2. CDR1 is SGDLS, CDR2 YYNGEE, per germline. This CDR3 contains 13 residues. After removal of 2 bases from V and 7 bases from J, the junction contained 3 bases not matched to a gene. The CDR3 nucleotides are TGTGCCAGCAGCGTCGCTAGCGGAAATGAGCAGTTCTTC. Its translation is CASSVASGNEQFF.

V is TRBV6-1 and J is TRBJ2-7; D is uncertain. The CDR3 has 13 amino acids. V was trimmed by 7 bases and J by 2 bases, leaving 12 bases between them. Germline values: CDR1 MNHNS, CDR2 SASEGT. CDR3 sequence: CASNSPATYEQYV. CDR3 DNA sequence: TGTGCCAGCAACAGCCCGGCCACCTACGAGCAGTACGTC.

This clonotype was counted at least ten times. The chain couples TRBV19 to TRBJ1-5; tentative D call: TRBD1 (5 bases). Deletions cut 7 bases from V and 6 bases from J, with 13 bases between. The CDR3 extends over 13 amino acids. CDR1 and CDR2 (germline): LNHDA, SQIVND (reference sequence). For the CDR3, the DNA is TGTGCCAGTACGCAGCAGGGCCTTCAGCCCCAGCATTTT. Residues: CASTQQGLQPQHF.

The sample holds many counts of this clonotype. The chain combines TRBV12-3 or TRBV12-4 with TRBJ2-1; 7 bases map to TRBD1. V lost 3 bases to trimming and J lost 4 bases; unmatched junction nucleotides: 9. This CDR3 is 16 amino acids long. In DNA, the CDR3 is TGTGCCAGCAGTTTTGGGTCGGGGACAGTATACAATGAGCAGTTCTTC. Amino acid sequence: CASSFGSGTVYNEQFF.

J is TRBJ2-3 and V is TRBV6-2 or TRBV6-3; D is uncertain. CDR3 length: 14 amino acids. V shed 0 bases and J shed 3 bases, with 7 bases lying between them. The V gene's germline CDR1 is MNHEY and CDR2 SVGEGT. The CDR3 protein is CASSYSLVTDTQYF. DNA for the CDR3: TGTGCCAGCAGTTACTCTTTGGTGACAGATACGCAGTATTTT.

The sample holds a few counts of this clonotype. The chain carries TRBV10-3 and TRBJ2-7, with D perhaps matching TRBD1 (5 bases). The V end lost 7 bases, the J end lost 6 bases, and 16 bases lay between the germline ends. Germline loops: CDR1 ENHRY, CDR2 SYGVKD. CDR3 size: 13 residues. Here the CDR3 DNA reads TGTGCCATCACGGTGGACCCCACAGGCGAGCAGTACTTC. It translates to CAITVDPTGEQYF.

The gene calls are TRBV3-1 and TRBJ2-7; D not certain. This CDR3 contains 14 residues. Germline CDR1 reads LGHDT; CDR2 reads YNNKEL (reference sequence). V lost 1 base to trimming and J lost 3 bases, with 10 bases between them. The CDR3: CASSQGIRLYEQYF. The CDR3 region has the DNA TGTGCCAGCAGCCAAGGGATACGGCTCTACGAGCAGTACTTC.

This clonotype appeared a few times. The chain carries TRBV7-6 and TRBJ1-5; a weak D match, TRBD1 (5 bases). V lost 3 bases, J lost 6 bases, and 12 bases lay in between. The germline V gene has CDR1 SGHVS and CDR2 FNYEAQ. The CDR3 spans 14 residues. CDR3 sequence: CASSFSGSSQPQHF. The CDR3 DNA follows: TGTGCCAGCAGCTTTTCAGGGTCGAGTCAGCCCCAGCATTTT.

This chain uses TRBV9 with TRBJ2-3, with 9 bases fitting TRBD2. CDR3 size: 15 residues. Germline V gives CDR1 SGDLS, CDR2 YYNGEE. CDR3 residues: CARGSGGPSTDTQYF. The CDR3 DNA reads TGTGCACGGGGGAGCGGGGGGCCTAGCACAGATACGCAGTATTTT.

The V gene is TRBV24-1, the J gene TRBJ1-4, with D possibly being TRBD1 (5 bases). V lost 7 bases and J 0 bases, leaving 5 bases between the germline ends. Germline V CDR1 and CDR2: KGHDR, SFDVKD. The CDR3 contains 13 residues. CDR3 residues: CATRGATNEKLFF. The CDR3 DNA is TGTGCCACCAGGGGGGCAACTAATGAAAAACTGTTTTTT.